This record covers a single TCR beta chain. The antigen remains unidentified. The data stem from a study of vaccination effects on CD4 cells after COVID-19. Ahead of sequencing, the ViraFEST assay grew antigen-specific CD4+ T cells using viral peptide pools. The authors isolated CD4+ T cells after around nine days of culture. From March to December 2020, the person had a SARS-CoV-2 infection that was confirmed by PCR. Germline-derived CDR1 and CDR2 are SNHLY and FYNNEI. The CDR3 has 15 residues. The V segment lost 6 bases and the J segment 0 bases; nucleotides outside the gene matches: 4. The table came from immunoSEQ multiplex PCR; TCRdb's copy has only in-frame clones and leaves some out. This table holds 26,000 or so clones, 75% to 85% found once.

This sequence joins TRBV2 and TRBJ2-5; TRBD2 aligns across 10 bases. This TCR was sampled from a human donor who had a prior SARS-CoV-2 infection. The sequencing here drew on CD4+ T cells from PBMCs cultured with HCoV-NL63 spike peptides, taken before COVID-19 vaccination. The CDR3 spells CASSLAGAYQETQYF. In DNA, the CDR3 is TGTGCCAGCAGCCTAGCGGGGGCATACCAAGAGACCCAGTACTTC.